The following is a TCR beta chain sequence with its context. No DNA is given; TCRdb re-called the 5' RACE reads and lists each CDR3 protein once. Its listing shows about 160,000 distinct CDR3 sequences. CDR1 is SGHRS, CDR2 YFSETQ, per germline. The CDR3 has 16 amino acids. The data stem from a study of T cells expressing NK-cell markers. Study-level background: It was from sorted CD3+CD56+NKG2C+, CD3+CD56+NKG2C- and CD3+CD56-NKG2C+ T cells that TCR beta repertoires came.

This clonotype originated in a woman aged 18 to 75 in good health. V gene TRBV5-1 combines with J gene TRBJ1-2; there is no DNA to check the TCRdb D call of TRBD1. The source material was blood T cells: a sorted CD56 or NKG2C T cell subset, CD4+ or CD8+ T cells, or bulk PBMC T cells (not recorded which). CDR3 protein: CASSPHTGTVNYGYTF.